The rows below give T cell receptor beta chains drawn from one sample of a study of CD8+ T cells in alopecia areata. Some clones are missing from TCRdb's copy, which holds only in-frame ones; the method was immunoSEQ multiplex PCR. The sample has around 270,000 clones; 55% to 75% are singletons. This specimen consisted of CD4+ T cells sorted from blood, obtained at week 24, from a patient treated with tofacitinib. Receptors were obtained from a human donor with alopecia areata. CDR3s include the opening cysteine and the closing phenylalanine or tryptophan. D genes are given only for firm matches. Clone sizes are given selectively: once, few, many, or a class where the clone is expanded.

CDR3 protein,CDR3 DNA,clone size,J gene,V gene,D gene
CSVTTLHF,TGCAGCGTTACTACCCTCCACTTT,-,TRBJ1-6,TRBV29-1,-
CSVEDGDRGYGYTF,TGCAGCGTTGAAGATGGGGACAGGGGTTATGGCTACACCTTC,-,TRBJ1-2,TRBV29-1,TRBD1
CASSSWGANTEAFF,TGTGCCAGCAGTTCGTGGGGTGCGAACACTGAAGCTTTCTTT,-,TRBJ1-1,TRBV27,-
CASSGQGHTEAFF,TGTGCCAGCAGTGGACAGGGGCACACTGAAGCTTTCTTT,-,TRBJ1-1,TRBV25-1,TRBD1
CASSLRTQHNEQFF,TGTGCCAGCAGCCTACGGACCCAACACAATGAGCAGTTCTTC,few,TRBJ2-1,TRBV5-4,-
CASSPGQGAGTQYF,TGTGCCAGCAGCCCGGGACAGGGGGCGGGGACCCAGTACTTC,few,TRBJ2-5,TRBV7-2,TRBD1
CASSDIYEQYF,TGTGCCAGCAGTGACATCTACGAGCAGTACTTC,-,TRBJ2-7,TRBV2,-
CASSVAPGWDTEAFF,TGTGCCAGCAGCGTAGCTCCAGGGTGGGACACTGAAGCTTTCTTT,-,TRBJ1-1,TRBV9,-
CASSRTADRHTIYF,TGCGCCAGCAGCAGAACCGCGGACAGACACACCATATATTTT,-,TRBJ1-3,TRBV5-1,-
CSAGTGGREQYF,TGCAGCGCCGGGACAGGGGGACGCGAGCAGTACTTC,-,TRBJ2-7,TRBV29-1,TRBD1
CASTPLRGSYEQYF,TGTGCCAGCACCCCGCTCAGGGGCTCCTACGAGCAGTACTTC,-,TRBJ2-7,TRBV27,-
CASRLQGSSYEQYF,TGTGCCAGCAGACTGCAGGGTTCCTCCTACGAGCAGTACTTC,few,TRBJ2-7,TRBV6-1,-
CSVAQTEETQYF,TGCAGCGTTGCACAGACGGAAGAGACCCAGTACTTC,-,TRBJ2-5,TRBV29-1,-
CSVDDWTGSTDTQYF,TGCAGCGTTGATGATTGGACAGGTAGCACAGATACGCAGTATTTT,few,TRBJ2-3,TRBV29-1,TRBD1
CASSPRRMGKTDTQYF,TGTGCCAGCTCACCACGAAGGATGGGGAAAACAGATACGCAGTATTTT,-,TRBJ2-3,TRBV18,-
CSVEGLALSYNEQFF,TGCAGCGTTGAAGGACTAGCTCTATCCTACAATGAGCAGTTCTTC,-,TRBJ2-1,TRBV29-1,TRBD2
CASSGGTGDQPQHF,TGCGCCAGCAGCGGAGGGACAGGGGATCAGCCCCAGCATTTT,-,TRBJ1-5,TRBV5-1,TRBD1
CASSQVQSGEETQYF,TGCGCCAGCAGCCAAGTCCAGTCGGGGGAAGAGACCCAGTACTTC,-,TRBJ2-5,TRBV4-1,-
CASSPDRSVGGYTF,TGTGCCAGCAGCCCCGACAGGTCCGTAGGTGGCTACACCTTC,-,TRBJ1-2,TRBV9,-
CASSLGGGPKNIQYF,TGTGCCAGCAGCTTGGGCGGGGGACCCAAAAACATTCAGTACTTC,-,TRBJ2-4,TRBV5-6,TRBD2
CASSPSRATDTQYF,TGCGCCAGCAGCCCCTCGAGGGCCACAGATACGCAGTATTTT,-,TRBJ2-3,TRBV5-1,-
CAISEDRTKAFF,TGTGCCATCAGTGAGGATCGGACCAAGGCTTTCTTT,-,TRBJ1-1,TRBV10-3,-
CSVGQQGALTYEQYF,TGCAGCGTTGGTCAACAGGGGGCTTTGACCTACGAGCAGTACTTC,-,TRBJ2-7,TRBV29-1,TRBD1
CASSFGVSAYNEQFF,TGCGCCAGCAGCTTTGGGGTATCGGCCTACAATGAGCAGTTCTTC,few,TRBJ2-1,TRBV5-1,-
CASSLSAPGGINIQYF,TGTGCCAGCAGTTTATCCGCCCCCGGGGGAATAAACATTCAGTACTTC,-,TRBJ2-4,TRBV27,-
CASSPDRVRSYEQYF,TGCGCCAGCAGCCCGGACAGGGTCCGTTCCTACGAGCAGTACTTC,-,TRBJ2-7,TRBV5-1,TRBD1
CSVVLGGAGYGYTF,TGCAGCGTGGTCCTAGGGGGCGCAGGCTATGGCTACACCTTC,-,TRBJ1-2,TRBV29-1,TRBD1
CASSFTQGAGEAFF,TGTGCCAGCAGCTTCACGCAGGGGGCTGGTGAAGCTTTCTTT,-,TRBJ1-1,TRBV7-9,TRBD1
CASSLAGQSYEQYF,TGTGCCAGCAGTTTGGCCGGACAGAGTTACGAGCAGTACTTC,-,TRBJ2-7,TRBV28,-
CSVRTGWDTIYF,TGCAGCGTTCGGACAGGGTGGGACACCATATATTTT,few,TRBJ1-3,TRBV29-1,TRBD1
CASRPPGQVNTGELFF,TGTGCCAGCAGGCCACCGGGACAGGTGAACACCGGGGAGCTGTTTTTT,few,TRBJ2-2,TRBV28,TRBD1
CASRLAFRTSVAGELFF,TGTGCCAGCAGATTAGCGTTCCGGACTAGCGTCGCCGGGGAGCTGTTTTTT,-,TRBJ2-2,TRBV7-9,TRBD2
CASSQDGQLYEQYF,TGTGCCAGCAGCCAAGACGGACAGCTCTACGAGCAGTACTTC,few,TRBJ2-7,TRBV4-2,-
CASSLDRGYEQYF,TGTGCCAGCAGCCTCGACAGGGGCTACGAGCAGTACTTC,few,TRBJ2-7,TRBV7-2,TRBD1
CAISESGQANTEAFF,TGTGCCATCAGTGAGTCCGGACAGGCGAACACTGAAGCTTTCTTT,few,TRBJ1-1,TRBV10-3,TRBD1
CASSLGVGELFF,TGTGCCAGCAGCTTGGGAGTGGGGGAGCTGTTTTTT,-,TRBJ2-2,TRBV7-2,-
CSVRQGMSADTQYF,TGCAGCGTCCGACAGGGGATGTCGGCAGATACGCAGTATTTT,-,TRBJ2-3,TRBV29-1,TRBD1
CASSLDLQDNEQFF,TGCGCCAGCAGCTTGGACTTACAAGACAATGAGCAGTTCTTC,-,TRBJ2-1,TRBV5-1,-
CSARDLAEQYF,TGCAGTGCTAGAGATTTAGCCGAGCAGTACTTC,-,TRBJ2-7,TRBV20-1,-
CASSLTGYSGEQPQHF,TGTGCCAGCAGCCTCACTGGATATTCGGGGGAACAGCCCCAGCATTTT,few,TRBJ1-5,TRBV13,-
CASSFGQGGLYGYTF,TGTGCCAGCAGCTTCGGACAGGGAGGGTTATATGGCTACACCTTC,many,TRBJ1-2,TRBV7-8,TRBD1
CASSQGVSDTQYF,TGCGCCAGCAGCCAAGGGGTTTCGGATACGCAGTATTTT,few,TRBJ2-3,TRBV4-1,-
CASSLGGFRGSYEQYF,TGCGCCAGCAGCTTGGGGGGATTCAGGGGCTCCTACGAGCAGTACTTC,-,TRBJ2-7,TRBV5-1,-
CASSSGTGTDTQYF,TGCGCCAGCAGCTCTGGGACAGGGACAGATACGCAGTATTTT,-,TRBJ2-3,TRBV5-1,TRBD1
CASSSLGGSYNEQFF,TGTGCCAGCAGTTCTCTCGGCGGCTCCTACAATGAGCAGTTCTTC,few,TRBJ2-1,TRBV27,-
CASSSPGRDGYTF,TGTGCCAGCAGTTCACCAGGGAGGGATGGCTACACCTTC,many,TRBJ1-2,TRBV28,-
CASSNRGRDEQFF,TGTGCCAGCAGCAACAGGGGTAGGGATGAGCAGTTCTTC,-,TRBJ2-1,TRBV9,TRBD1
CAWNRGETGELFF,TGTGCCTGGAACAGGGGCGAGACCGGGGAGCTGTTTTTT,-,TRBJ2-2,TRBV30,TRBD1
CAWSVRTVSSYNEQFF,TGTGCCTGGAGTGTTCGTACCGTAAGTTCCTACAATGAGCAGTTCTTC,few,TRBJ2-1,TRBV30,-
CASSRDSNQPQHF,TGTGCCAGCAGCAGGGACAGCAATCAGCCCCAGCATTTT,-,TRBJ1-5,TRBV5-6,-
CASSPSSSEETQYF,TGTGCCAGCTCACCGAGCAGTTCAGAAGAGACCCAGTACTTC,-,TRBJ2-5,TRBV18,-
CASSVDPAGGRLETQYF,TGTGCCAGCAGCGTAGATCCAGCGGGGGGGCGTTTAGAGACCCAGTACTTC,-,TRBJ2-5,TRBV9,TRBD2
CASSSSGPLGYTEAFF,TGTGCCAGCAGCTCCTCCGGGCCCCTGGGGTACACTGAAGCTTTCTTT,-,TRBJ1-1,TRBV5-4,-
CAISGDKNIQYF,TGTGCCATCAGTGGAGACAAAAACATTCAGTACTTC,few,TRBJ2-4,TRBV10-3,-
CAWSVGTGGGDGYTF,TGTGCCTGGAGTGTCGGGACAGGGGGCGGAGATGGCTACACCTTC,few,TRBJ1-2,TRBV30,TRBD1